Sequencing of this T cell receptor beta chain was carried out in a study of identical twins. Study-wide points: Researchers reported excess low generation probability among twin-shared out-of-frame alpha sequences. Abundant beta clonotypes from cord blood had fewer insertions, unlike memory repertoires, which showed none.

TCRdb processed the 5' RACE reads anew with MiXCR; each CDR3 protein has one entry. This table has 570,000 or so distinct CDR3 sequences, 7.5% to 10% appearing once. With 4 bases removed from V and 1 base from J, the gap between germline ends came to 11 bases. From germline, CDR1 is SGHTA and CDR2 FQGTGA. CDR3 size: 15 residues. As regards this clonotype: Its antigen is unidentified.

The data were also submitted as part of a second study, on yellow fever vaccine responses in identical twins. In that study: Reportedly, twins showed a vaccine T cell response that looked partly convergent and partly personalized.

The clonotype originates from a young woman in good health. V gene TRBV7-3 combines with J gene TRBJ1-5; a possible D gene is TRBD1 (5 bases). Sequenced material: PBMCs. CDR3 sequence (DNA): TGTGCCAGCAGCTGGCAGGGTGGGAGCAATCAGCCCCAGCATTTT. Amino acids: CASSWQGGSNQPQHF.